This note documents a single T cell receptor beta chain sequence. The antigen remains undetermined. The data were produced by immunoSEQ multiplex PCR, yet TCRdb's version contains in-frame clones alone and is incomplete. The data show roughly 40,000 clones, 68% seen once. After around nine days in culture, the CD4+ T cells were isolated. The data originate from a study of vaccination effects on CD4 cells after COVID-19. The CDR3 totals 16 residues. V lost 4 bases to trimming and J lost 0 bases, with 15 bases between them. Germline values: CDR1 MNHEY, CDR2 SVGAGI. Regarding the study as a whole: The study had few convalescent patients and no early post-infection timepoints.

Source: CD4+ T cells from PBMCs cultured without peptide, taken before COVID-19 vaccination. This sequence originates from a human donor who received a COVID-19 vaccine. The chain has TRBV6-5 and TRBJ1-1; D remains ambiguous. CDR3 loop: CASSSDIVWVNTEAFF. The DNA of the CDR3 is TGTGCCAGCAGTTCCGACATTGTTTGGGTGAACACTGAAGCTTTCTTT.